These T cell receptor beta chains were read from a single sample in a study of cytomegalovirus exposure and HLA in healthy donors. Only in-frame clones appear in the TCRdb table, and some are missing; sequencing was by immunoSEQ multiplex PCR. The sample records about 160,000 clones, less than 90% being singletons. The sample consisted of PBMCs. The receptor set was obtained from a male donor in good health and CMV-seropositive. CDR3s include the opening cysteine and the closing phenylalanine or tryptophan. A D gene is named only where the DNA matches it firmly.

TRBV5-8	TRBJ2-2	NA	CASRSGPGELFF
TRBV30	TRBJ1-2	NA	CARWTGGGGGYTF
TRBV10-3	TRBJ2-3	NA	CAISGSGPDTQYF
TRBV28	TRBJ1-2	NA	CASSDMLEGYTF
TRBV7-9	TRBJ2-4	TRBD1	CASSSHQGAGGAKNIQYF
TRBV30	TRBJ2-1	TRBD2	CAWSVRRLAGPDNEQFF
TRBV2	TRBJ1-4	TRBD1	CASGAGGQPNEKLFF
TRBV2	TRBJ1-5	NA	CASLGTHNQPQHF
TRBV6-1	TRBJ1-2	NA	CATSQGWGYTF
TRBV4-3	TRBJ2-7	TRBD2	CASSQEGGLGLAGYEQYF
TRBV10-3	TRBJ2-2	NA	CAISGTRAGDTGELFF
TRBV5-1	TRBJ2-7	NA	CASRWRGGDYEQYF